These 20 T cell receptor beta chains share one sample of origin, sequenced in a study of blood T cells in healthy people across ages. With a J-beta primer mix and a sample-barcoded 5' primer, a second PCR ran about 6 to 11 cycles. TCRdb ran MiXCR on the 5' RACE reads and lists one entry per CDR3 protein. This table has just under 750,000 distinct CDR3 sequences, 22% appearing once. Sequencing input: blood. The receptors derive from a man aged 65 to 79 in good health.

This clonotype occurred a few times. The CDR3 DNA sequence: TGCGCCAGCAGCTCCTCCCCCGGGGCAGATACTGAAGCTTTCTTT. Its protein product is CASSSSPGADTEAFF. The chain employs TRBV5-1 and TRBJ1-1; perhaps TRBD1 as D (5 bases). Trimming left V 3 bases short and J 5 bases short, with 17 bases between. This CDR3 contains 15 residues. The germline V gene encodes CDR1 SGHRS and CDR2 YFSETQ.

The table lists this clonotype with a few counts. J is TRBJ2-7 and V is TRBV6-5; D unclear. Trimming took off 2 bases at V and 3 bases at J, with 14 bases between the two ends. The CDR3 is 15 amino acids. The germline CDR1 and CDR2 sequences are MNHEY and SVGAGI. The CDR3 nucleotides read TGTGCCAGCAGTTACGCCGCGACAAACATCTACGAGCAGTACGTC. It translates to CASSYAATNIYEQYV.

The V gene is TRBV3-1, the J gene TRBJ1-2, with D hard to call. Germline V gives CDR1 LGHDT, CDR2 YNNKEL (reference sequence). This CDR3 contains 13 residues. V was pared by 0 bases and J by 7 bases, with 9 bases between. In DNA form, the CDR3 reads TGTGCCAGCAGCCAAGATGCGGCAATTGGCTACACCTTC. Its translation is CASSQDAAIGYTF.

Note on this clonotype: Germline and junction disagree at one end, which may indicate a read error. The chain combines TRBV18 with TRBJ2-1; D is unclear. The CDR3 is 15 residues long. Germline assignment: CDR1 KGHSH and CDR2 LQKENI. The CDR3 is CASSPPSTSCNEQFF. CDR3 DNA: TGTGCCAGCTCACCACCGTCGACATCCTGCAATGAGCAGTTCTTC.

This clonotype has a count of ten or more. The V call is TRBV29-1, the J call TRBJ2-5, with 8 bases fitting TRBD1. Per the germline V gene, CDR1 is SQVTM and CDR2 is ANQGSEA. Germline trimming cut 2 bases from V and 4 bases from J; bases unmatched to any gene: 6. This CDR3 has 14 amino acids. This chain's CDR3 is CSVENRGVGETQYF. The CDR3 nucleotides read TGCAGCGTTGAAAACAGGGGGGTGGGAGAGACCCAGTACTTC.

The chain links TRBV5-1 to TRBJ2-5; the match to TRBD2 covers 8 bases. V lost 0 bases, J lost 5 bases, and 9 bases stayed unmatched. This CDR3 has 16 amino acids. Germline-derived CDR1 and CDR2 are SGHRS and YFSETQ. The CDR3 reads CASSLVFRGGHETQYF. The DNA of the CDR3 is TGCGCCAGCAGCTTGGTTTTTCGGGGGGGCCACGAGACCCAGTACTTC.

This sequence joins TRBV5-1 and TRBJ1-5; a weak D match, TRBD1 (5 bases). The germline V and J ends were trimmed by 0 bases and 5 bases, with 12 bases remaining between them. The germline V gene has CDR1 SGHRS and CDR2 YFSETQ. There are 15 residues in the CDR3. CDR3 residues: CASSLAGQWDQPQHF. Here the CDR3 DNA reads TGCGCCAGCAGCTTGGCGGGGCAGTGGGATCAGCCCCAGCATTTT.

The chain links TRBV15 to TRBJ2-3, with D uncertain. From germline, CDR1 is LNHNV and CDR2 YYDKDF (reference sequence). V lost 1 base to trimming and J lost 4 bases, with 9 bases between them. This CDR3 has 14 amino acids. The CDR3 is CATSRVVVADTQYF. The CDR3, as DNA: TGTGCCACCAGCAGAGTTGTAGTGGCAGATACGCAGTATTTT.

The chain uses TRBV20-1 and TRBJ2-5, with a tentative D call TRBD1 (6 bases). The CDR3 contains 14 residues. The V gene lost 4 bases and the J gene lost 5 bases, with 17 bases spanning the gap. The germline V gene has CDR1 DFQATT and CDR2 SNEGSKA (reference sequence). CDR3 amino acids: CSATRTGKDETQYF. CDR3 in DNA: TGCAGTGCTACCAGAACAGGGAAGGATGAGACCCAGTACTTC.

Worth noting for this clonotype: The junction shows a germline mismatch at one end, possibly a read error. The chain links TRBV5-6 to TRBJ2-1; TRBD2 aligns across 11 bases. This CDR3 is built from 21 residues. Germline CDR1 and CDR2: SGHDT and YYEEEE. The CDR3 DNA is TGTGCCAGCAGCTTGGCCGGACCCCATCTAGCGGGGGGACTCTCCTACAATGTGCAGTTCTTC. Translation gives CASSLAGPHLAGGLSYNVQFF.

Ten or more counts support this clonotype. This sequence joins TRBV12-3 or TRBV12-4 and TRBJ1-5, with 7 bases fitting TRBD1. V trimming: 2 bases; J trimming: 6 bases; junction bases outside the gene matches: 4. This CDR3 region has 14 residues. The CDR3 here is CASSLIGGGQPQHF. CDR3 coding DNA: TGTGCCAGCAGTTTAATAGGGGGCGGTCAGCCCCAGCATTTT.

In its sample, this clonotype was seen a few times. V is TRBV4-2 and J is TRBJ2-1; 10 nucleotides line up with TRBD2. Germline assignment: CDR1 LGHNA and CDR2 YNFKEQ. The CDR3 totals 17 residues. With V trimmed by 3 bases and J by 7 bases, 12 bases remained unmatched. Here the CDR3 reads CASSQPLGLAGENEQFF. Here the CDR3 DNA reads TGTGCCAGCAGCCAGCCCCTGGGGCTAGCGGGAGAAAATGAGCAGTTCTTC.

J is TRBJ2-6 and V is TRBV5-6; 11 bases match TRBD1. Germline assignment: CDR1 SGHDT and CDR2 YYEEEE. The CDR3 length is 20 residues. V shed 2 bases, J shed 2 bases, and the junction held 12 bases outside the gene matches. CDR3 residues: CASSLKGRGQGVPGANVLTF. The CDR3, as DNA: TGTGCCAGCAGCTTAAAGGGCAGGGGACAGGGGGTCCCTGGGGCCAACGTCCTGACTTTC.

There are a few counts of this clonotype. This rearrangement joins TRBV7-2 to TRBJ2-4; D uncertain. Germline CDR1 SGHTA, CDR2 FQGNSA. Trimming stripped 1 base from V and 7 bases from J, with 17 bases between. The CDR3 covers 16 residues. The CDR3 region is CASSLDSYSGGNIQYF. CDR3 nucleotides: TGTGCCAGCAGCTTAGATTCCTACTCGGGTGGGAACATTCAGTACTTC.

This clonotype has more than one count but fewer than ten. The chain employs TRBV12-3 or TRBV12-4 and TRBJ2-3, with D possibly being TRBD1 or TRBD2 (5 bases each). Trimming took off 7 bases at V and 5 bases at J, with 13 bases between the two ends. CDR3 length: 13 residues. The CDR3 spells CASNWGTVDTQYF. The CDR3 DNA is TGTGCCAGCAACTGGGGGACCGTAGATACGCAGTATTTT.

This CDR3 reads CASSQDWLSSTNEKLFF. CDR3 bases: TGCGCCAGCAGCCAAGACTGGTTAAGCTCAACTAATGAAAAACTGTTTTTT. The chain recombines TRBV4-3 with TRBJ1-4; D not resolved. Looked up from germline, CDR1 is LGHNA and CDR2 is YSLEER. This CDR3 is 17 amino acids long. V was shortened by 0 bases and J by 0 bases, with 11 bases between the two germline ends.

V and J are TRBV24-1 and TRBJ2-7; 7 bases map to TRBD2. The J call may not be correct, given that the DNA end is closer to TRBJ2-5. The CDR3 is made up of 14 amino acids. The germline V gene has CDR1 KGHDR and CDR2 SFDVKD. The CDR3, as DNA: TGTGCCACCAGTGACCATGGGAGGGGAGAGACCCAGTACTTC. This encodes CATSDHGRGETQYF.

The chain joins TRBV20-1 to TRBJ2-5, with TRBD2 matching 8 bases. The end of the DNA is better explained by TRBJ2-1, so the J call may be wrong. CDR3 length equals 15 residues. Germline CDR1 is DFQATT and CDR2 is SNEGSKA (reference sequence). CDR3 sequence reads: CSARDGVLVAGPQFF. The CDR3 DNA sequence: TGCAGTGCTAGAGATGGGGTCTTGGTAGCGGGACCCCAGTTCTTC.

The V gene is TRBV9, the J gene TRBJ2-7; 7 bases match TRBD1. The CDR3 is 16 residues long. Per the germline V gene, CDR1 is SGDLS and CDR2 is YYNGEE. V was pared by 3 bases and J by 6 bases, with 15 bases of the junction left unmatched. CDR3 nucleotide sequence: TGTGCCAGCAGCGCACCAATCAGACAGGGAAGCGGCGAGCAGTACTTC. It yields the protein CASSAPIRQGSGEQYF.

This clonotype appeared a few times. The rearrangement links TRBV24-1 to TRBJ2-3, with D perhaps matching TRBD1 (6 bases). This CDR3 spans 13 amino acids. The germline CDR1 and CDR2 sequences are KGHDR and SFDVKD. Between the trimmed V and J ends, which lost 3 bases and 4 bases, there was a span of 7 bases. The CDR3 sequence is CATSDEGADTQYF. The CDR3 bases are TGTGCCACCAGTGATGAGGGGGCAGATACGCAGTATTTT.